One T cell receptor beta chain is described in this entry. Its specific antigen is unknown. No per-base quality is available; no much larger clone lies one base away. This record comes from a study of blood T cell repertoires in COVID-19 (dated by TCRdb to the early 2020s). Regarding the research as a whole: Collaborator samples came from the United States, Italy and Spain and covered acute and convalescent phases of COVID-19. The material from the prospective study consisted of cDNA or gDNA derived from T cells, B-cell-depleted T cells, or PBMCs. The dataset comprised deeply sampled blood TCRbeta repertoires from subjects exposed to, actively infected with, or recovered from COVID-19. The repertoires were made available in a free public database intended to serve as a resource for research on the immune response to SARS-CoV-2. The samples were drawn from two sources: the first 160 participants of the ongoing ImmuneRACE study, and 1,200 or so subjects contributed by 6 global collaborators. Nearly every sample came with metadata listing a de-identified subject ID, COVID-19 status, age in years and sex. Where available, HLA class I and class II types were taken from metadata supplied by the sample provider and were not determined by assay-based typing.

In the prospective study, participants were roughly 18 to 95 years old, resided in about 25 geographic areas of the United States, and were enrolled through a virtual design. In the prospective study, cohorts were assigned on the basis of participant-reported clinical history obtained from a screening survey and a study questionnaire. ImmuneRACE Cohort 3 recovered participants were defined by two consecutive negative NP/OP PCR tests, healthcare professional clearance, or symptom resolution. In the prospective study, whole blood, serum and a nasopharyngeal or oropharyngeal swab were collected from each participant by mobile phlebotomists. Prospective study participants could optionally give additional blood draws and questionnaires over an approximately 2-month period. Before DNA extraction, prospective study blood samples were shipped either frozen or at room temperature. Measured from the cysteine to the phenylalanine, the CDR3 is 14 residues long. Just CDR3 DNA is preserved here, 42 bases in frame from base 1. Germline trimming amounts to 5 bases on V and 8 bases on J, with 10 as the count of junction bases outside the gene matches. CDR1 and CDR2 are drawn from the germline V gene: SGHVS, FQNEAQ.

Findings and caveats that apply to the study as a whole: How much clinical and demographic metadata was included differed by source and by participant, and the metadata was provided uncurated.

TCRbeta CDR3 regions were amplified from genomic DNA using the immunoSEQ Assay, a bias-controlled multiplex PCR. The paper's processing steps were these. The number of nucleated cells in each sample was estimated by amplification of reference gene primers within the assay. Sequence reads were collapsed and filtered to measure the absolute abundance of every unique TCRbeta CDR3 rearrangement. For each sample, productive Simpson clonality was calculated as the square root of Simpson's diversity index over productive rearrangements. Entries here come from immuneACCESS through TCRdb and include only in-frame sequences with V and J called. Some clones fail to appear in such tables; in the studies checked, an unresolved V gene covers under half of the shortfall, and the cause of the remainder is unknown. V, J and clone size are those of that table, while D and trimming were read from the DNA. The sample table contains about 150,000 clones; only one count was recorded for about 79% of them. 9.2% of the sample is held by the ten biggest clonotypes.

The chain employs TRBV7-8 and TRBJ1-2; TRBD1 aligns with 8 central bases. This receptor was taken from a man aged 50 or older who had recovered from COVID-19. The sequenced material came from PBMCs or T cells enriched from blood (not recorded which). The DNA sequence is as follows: TGTGCCAGCAGCCCATTAGGGACAGGTCAGGGCTACACCTTC. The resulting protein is CASSPLGTGQGYTF. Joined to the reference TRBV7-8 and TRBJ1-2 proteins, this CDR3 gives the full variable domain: GAGVSQSPRYKVAKRGQDVALRCDPISGHVSLFWYQQALGQGPEFLTYFQNEAQLDKSGLPSDRFFAERPEGSVSTLKIQRTQQEDSAVYLCASSPLGTGQGYTFGSGTRLTVV.